Described below is a single T cell receptor beta chain sequence and its context. Germline CDR1 and CDR2: MNHEY and SMNVEV (reference sequence). J gave up 6 bases and V 3 bases, and 5 bases lay outside the gene matches. This CDR3 has 14 residues. The data stem from a study of blood T cell repertoires in COVID-19. About the research overall: Some COVID-19 samples were acute and others convalescent; all came from the United States, Italy and Spain.

Measured with immunoSEQ multiplex PCR; TCRdb has only the in-frame clones, and not every one. The sample consists of about 180,000 clones, approximately 88% of them appearing once. The chain has TRBV27 and TRBJ2-5, with 9 bases matching TRBD1. Specimen: peripheral blood. This sequence was found in a woman in her twenties or thirties with acute or convalescent COVID-19. CDR3 sequence reads: CASSFGTGIKTQYF. The DNA of the CDR3 is TGTGCCAGCAGTTTTGGGACAGGGATTAAGACCCAGTACTTC.